This entry features one T cell receptor (beta chain) sequence. Clones were sequenced by immunoSEQ multiplex PCR, and TCRdb holds only the in-frame ones, with some missing. This table has 350,000 to 450,000 clones, 70% to 90% appearing once. Germline-derived CDR1 and CDR2 are LGHNA and YNFKEQ. V lost 0 bases and J 10 bases, leaving 10 bases between the germline ends. The CDR3 covers 14 residues. The data stem from a study of blood T cell repertoires in COVID-19. Each participant's cohort was designated according to participant-reported clinical history. The rearrangement uses TRBV4-2 and TRBJ1-6; D gene ambiguous. This TCR was recovered from a woman between 18 and 30 years old who had been exposed to COVID-19. The sample taken for sequencing was PBMCs or T cells enriched from blood (not recorded which). CDR3 bases: TGTGCCAGCAGCCAAGATCTGGCAGGCTCACCCCTCCACTTT. Translated, it gives CASSQDLAGSPLHF.